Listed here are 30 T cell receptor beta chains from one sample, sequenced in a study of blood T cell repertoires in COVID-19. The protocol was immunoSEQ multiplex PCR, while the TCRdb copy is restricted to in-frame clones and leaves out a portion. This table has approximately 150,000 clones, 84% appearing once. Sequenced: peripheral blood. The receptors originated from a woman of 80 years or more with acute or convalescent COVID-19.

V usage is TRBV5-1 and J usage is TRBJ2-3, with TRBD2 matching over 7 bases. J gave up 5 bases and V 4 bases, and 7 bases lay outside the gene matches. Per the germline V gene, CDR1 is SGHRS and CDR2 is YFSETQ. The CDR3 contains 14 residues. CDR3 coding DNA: TGCGCCAGCAGCCGGGGGGATTCCGGAGATACGCAGTATTTT. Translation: CASSRGDSGDTQYF.

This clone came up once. In nucleotides, the CDR3 is TGTGCCAGCAGTACAACAGGGGGACATAATGAAAAACTGTTTTTT. It specifies CASSTTGGHNEKLFF. The chain carries TRBV2 and TRBJ1-4, with 8 bases that match TRBD1. V shed 5 bases, J shed 4 bases, and the junction held 6 bases outside the gene matches. The germline V gene encodes CDR1 SNHLY and CDR2 FYNNEI. CDR3 size: 15 residues.

The CDR3 loop is CASSYSGGAGGNTIYF. In DNA, the CDR3 is TGTGCCAGCAGTTACTCAGGGGGCGCCGGTGGAAACACCATATATTTT. The rearrangement joins TRBV6-5 to TRBJ1-3; 7 bases are shared with TRBD1. Germline lookup yields CDR1 MNHEY and CDR2 SVGAGI. V lost 0 bases and J lost 3; bases outside the gene matches: 5. The CDR3 covers 16 residues.

The CDR3 is CASSSRQGTNEKLFF. The CDR3 DNA is TGTGCCAGCAGCTCCAGACAGGGGACGAATGAAAAACTGTTTTTT. This rearrangement joins TRBV7-9 to TRBJ1-4; TRBD1 matches at 8 bases. Losses at the gene ends were 4 bases for V and 5 bases for J; bases not matched to a gene: 6. Germline V gene data show CDR1 as SEHNR and CDR2 as FQNEAQ (reference sequence). This CDR3 spans 15 amino acids.

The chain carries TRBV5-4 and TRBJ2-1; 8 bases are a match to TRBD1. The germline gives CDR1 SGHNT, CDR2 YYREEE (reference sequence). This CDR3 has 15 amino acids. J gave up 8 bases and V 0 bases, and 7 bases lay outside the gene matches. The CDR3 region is CASSLGQGSNDEQFF. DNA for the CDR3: TGTGCCAGCAGCTTGGGACAGGGGAGTAACGATGAGCAGTTCTTC.

The CDR3, as DNA: TGTGCCAGCTCACGCGATGAGGGGGTCTTTTACGAGCAGTACTTC. Translation: CASSRDEGVFYEQYF. V is TRBV18 and J is TRBJ2-7, with TRBD1 as a possible D gene (6 bases). The CDR3 is 15 amino acids. The germline gives CDR1 KGHSH, CDR2 LQKENI. V gave up 4 bases and J gave up 4 bases, with 17 bases separating them.

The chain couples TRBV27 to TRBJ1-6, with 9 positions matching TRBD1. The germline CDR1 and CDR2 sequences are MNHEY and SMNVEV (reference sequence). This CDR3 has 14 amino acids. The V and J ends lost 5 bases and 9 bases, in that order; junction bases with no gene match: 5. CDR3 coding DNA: TGTGCCAGCAGTGACCGGGACAGGGTTTCACCCCTCCACTTT. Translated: CASSDRDRVSPLHF.

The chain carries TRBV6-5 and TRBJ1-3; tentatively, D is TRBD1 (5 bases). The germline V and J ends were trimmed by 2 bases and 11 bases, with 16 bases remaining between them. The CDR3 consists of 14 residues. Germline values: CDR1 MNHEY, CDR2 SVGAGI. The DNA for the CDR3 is TGTGCCAGCAGTTACGTTCAAGGGGTAGGCCCCATATATTTT. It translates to CASSYVQGVGPIYF.

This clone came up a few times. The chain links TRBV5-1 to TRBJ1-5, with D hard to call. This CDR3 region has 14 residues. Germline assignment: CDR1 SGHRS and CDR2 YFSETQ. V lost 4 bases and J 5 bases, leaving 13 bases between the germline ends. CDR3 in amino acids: CASSEDGGDQPQHF. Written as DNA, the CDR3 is TGCGCCAGCAGCGAAGATGGCGGGGATCAGCCCCAGCATTTT.

This CDR3 reads CASSLTGKADTEAFF. Here the CDR3 DNA reads TGTGCCAGCAGCTTAACAGGGAAGGCGGACACTGAAGCTTTCTTT. The rearrangement links TRBV7-8 to TRBJ1-1, with D tentatively TRBD1 (6 bases). Germline V gene lookup returns CDR1 SGHVS and CDR2 FQNEAQ. CDR3 length equals 15 residues. Trimming took 2 bases from V and 3 from J, leaving 13 bases between them. Drawing the rest from reference TRBV7-8 and TRBJ1-1, the complete variable domain is GAGVSQSPRYKVAKRGQDVALRCDPISGHVSLFWYQQALGQGPEFLTYFQNEAQLDKSGLPSDRFFAERPEGSVSTLKIQRTQQEDSAVYLCASSLTGKADTEAFFGQGTRLTVV.

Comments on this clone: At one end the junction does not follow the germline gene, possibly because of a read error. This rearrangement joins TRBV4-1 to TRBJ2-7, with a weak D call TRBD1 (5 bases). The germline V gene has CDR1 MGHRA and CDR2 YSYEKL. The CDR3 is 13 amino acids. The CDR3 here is CARSRPDIYEQYF. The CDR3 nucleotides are TGCGCCCGCAGCCGACCGGACATCTACGAGCAGTACTTC.

As DNA, the CDR3 is TGTGCCAGCAGCGTATCTCAGGGGGCGGGAGGGGCCAACGTCCTGACTTTC. Translation: CASSVSQGAGGANVLTF. This chain joins TRBV9 and TRBJ2-6; 8 bases are shared with TRBD1. Germline V gene data show CDR1 as SGDLS and CDR2 as YYNGEE. V gave up 1 base and J gave up 4 bases; unmatched junction bases: 7. The CDR3 totals 17 residues.

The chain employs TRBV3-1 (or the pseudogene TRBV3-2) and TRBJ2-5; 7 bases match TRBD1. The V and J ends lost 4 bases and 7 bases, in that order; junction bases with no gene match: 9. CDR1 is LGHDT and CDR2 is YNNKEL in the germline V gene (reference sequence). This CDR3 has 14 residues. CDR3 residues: CASSREGQLLTQYF. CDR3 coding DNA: TGTGCCAGCAGCCGAGAGGGACAGTTATTGACCCAGTACTTC.

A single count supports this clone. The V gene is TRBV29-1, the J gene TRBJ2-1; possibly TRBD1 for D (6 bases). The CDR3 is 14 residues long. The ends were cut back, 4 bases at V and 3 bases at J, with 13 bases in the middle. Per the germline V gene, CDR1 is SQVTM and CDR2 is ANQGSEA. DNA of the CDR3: TGCAGCGTTGTAGTACAGGGTAACTACAATGAGCAGTTCTTC. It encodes CSVVVQGNYNEQFF.

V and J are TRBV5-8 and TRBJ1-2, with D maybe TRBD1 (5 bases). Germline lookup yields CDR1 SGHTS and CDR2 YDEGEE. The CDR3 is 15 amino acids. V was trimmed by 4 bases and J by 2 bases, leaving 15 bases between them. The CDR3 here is CASSVRTTRNYGYTF. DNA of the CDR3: TGTGCCAGCAGCGTACGGACAACGAGGAACTATGGCTACACCTTC.

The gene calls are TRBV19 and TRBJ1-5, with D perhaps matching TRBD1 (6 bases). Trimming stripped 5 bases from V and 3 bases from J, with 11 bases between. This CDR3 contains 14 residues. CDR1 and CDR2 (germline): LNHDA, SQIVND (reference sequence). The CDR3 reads CASSLGQNNQPQHF. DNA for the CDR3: TGTGCCAGTAGTCTTGGACAGAACAATCAGCCCCAGCATTTT.

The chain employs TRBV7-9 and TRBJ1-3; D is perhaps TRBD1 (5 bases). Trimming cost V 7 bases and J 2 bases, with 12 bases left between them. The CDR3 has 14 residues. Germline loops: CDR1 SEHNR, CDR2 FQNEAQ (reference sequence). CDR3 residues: CASIVGGAGNTIYF. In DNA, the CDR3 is TGTGCCAGCATCGTCGGGGGTGCTGGAAACACCATATATTTT.

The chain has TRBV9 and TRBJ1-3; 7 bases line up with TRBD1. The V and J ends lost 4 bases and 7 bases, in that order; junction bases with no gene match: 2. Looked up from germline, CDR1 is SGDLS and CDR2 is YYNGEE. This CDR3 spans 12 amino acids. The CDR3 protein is CASSQGENTIYF. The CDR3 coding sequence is TGTGCCAGCAGCCAGGGGGAGAACACCATATATTTT.

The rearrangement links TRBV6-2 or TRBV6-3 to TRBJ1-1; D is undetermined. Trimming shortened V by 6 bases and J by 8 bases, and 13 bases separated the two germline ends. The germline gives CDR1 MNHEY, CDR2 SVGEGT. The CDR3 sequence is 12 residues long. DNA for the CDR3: TGTGCCAGCAGCATCAGACAAAGCGAAGCTTTCTTT. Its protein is CASSIRQSEAFF.

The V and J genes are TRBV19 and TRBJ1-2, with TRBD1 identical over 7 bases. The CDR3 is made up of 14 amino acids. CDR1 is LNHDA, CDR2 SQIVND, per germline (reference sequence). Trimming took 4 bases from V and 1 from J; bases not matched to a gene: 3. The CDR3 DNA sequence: TGTGCCAGTAGTACTGGGGACAGTAACTATGGCTACACCTTC. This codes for CASSTGDSNYGYTF.

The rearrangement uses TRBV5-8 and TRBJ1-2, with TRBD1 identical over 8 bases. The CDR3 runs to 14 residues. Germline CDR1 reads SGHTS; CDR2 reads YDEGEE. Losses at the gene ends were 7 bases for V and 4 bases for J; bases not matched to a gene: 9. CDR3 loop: CASVFRQGSYGYTF. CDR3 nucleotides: TGTGCCAGCGTATTCAGACAGGGGAGCTATGGCTACACCTTC. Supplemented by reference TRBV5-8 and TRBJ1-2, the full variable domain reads EAGVTQSPTHLIKTRGQQATLRCSPISGHTSVYWYQQALGLGLQFLLWYDEGEERNRGNFPPRFSGRQFPNYSSELNVNALELEDSALYLCASVFRQGSYGYTFGSGTRLTVV.

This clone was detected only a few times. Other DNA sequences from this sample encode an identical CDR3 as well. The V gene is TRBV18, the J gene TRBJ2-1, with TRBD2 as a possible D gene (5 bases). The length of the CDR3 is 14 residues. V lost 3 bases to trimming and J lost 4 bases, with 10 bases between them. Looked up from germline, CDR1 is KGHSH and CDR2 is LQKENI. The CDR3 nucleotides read TGTGCCAGCTCACCGCCTAGCAGGTACAATGAGCAGTTCTTC. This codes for CASSPPSRYNEQFF.

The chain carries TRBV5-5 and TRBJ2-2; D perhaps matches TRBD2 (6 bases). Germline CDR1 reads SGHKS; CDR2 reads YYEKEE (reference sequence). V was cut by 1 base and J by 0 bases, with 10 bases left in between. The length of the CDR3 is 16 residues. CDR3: CASSLSSGSNTGELFF. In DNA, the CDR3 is TGTGCCAGCAGCTTGAGTAGCGGCTCGAACACCGGGGAGCTGTTTTTT.

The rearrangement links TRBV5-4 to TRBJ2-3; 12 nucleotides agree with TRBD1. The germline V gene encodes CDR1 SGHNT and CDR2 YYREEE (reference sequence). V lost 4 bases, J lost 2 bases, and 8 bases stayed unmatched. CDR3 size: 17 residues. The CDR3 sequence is CASSPGTGGAITDTQYF. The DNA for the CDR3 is TGTGCCAGCAGCCCTGGGACAGGGGGCGCGATCACAGATACGCAGTATTTT.

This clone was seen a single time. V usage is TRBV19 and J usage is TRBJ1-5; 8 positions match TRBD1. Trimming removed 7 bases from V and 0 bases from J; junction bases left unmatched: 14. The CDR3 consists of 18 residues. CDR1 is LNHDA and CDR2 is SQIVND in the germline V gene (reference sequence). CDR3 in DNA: TGTGCCAGTAAAGGGGGCAGGGGGCCCCTCCGTAGCAATCAGCCCCAGCATTTT. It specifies CASKGGRGPLRSNQPQHF.

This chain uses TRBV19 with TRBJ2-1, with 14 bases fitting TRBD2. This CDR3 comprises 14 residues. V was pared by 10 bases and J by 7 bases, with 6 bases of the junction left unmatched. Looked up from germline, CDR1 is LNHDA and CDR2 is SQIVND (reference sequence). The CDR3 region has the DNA TGTGCCACCGGGACTAGCGGGAGAAATAATGAGCAGTTCTTC. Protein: CATGTSGRNNEQFF.

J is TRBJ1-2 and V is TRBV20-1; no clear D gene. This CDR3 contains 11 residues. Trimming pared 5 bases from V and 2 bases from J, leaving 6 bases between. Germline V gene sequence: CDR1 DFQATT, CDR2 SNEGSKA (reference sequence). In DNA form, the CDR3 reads TGCAGTGCTCCGACAAACTATGGCTACACCTTC. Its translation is CSAPTNYGYTF.

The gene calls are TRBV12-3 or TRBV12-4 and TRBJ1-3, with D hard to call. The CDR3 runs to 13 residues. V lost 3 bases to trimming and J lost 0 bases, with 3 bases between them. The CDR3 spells CASSFNSGNTIYF. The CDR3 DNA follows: TGTGCCAGCAGTTTCAACTCTGGAAACACCATATATTTT.

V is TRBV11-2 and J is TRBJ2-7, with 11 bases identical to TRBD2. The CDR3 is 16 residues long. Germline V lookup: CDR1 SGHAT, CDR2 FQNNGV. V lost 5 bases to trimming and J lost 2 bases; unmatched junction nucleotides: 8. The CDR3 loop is CASSAKLAGEAYEQYF. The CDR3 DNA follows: TGTGCCAGCAGCGCGAAACTAGCGGGAGAGGCCTACGAGCAGTACTTC.

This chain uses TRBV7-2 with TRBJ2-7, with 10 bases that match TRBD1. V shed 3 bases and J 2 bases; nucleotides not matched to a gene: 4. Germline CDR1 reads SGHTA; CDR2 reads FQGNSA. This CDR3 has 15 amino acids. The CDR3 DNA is TGTGCCAGCAGCTTCAGACAGGGGGCGGCCTACGAGCAGTACTTC. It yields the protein CASSFRQGAAYEQYF. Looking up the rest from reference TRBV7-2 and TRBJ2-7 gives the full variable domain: GAGVSQSPSNKVTEKGKDVELRCDPISGHTALYWYRQSLGQGLEFLIYFQGNSAPDKSGLPSDRFSAERTGGSVSTLTIQRTQQEDSAVYLCASSFRQGAAYEQYFGPGTRLTVT.